This TCR beta chain derives from a study of T cells in Graves' hyperthyroidism and ophthalmopathy (dated 2019 in TCRdb). About the investigation overall: Peripheral blood was sampled at the time of initial diagnosis, prior to any treatment. TCR Vbeta CDR3 sequencing of roughly 140 peripheral blood samples (about 45 ophthalmopathy, 75 hyperthyroidism and roughly 17 progressor patients) is reported in the paper. Following sampling, methimazole starting at 30 mg daily was given to hyperthyroidism patients, and high-dose intravenous methylprednisolone was given to ophthalmopathy patients. The study also compared thyroid tissue and blood T-cell repertoires from over 5 Graves' hyperthyroidism patients. TCR V-J signatures able to tell the groups apart were searched for in a discovery cohort of 100 or so patients, of whom 43 had Graves' ophthalmopathy and under 65 had stable Graves' hyperthyroidism. For training and testing, the 80 to 100 patients in the discovery cohort were randomly divided in a 7:3 ratio. Prospective prediction of ophthalmopathy was tested in an independent validation cohort consisting of 18 hyperthyroidism patients and some 15 patients who later progressed to ophthalmopathy. Overall study results and their limits: In validation, the model predicted progression to ophthalmopathy a median of approximately 6.3 months before onset, with roughly 68% sensitivity and more than 72% specificity. A 13 V-J signature model separated ophthalmopathy from stable hyperthyroidism, with 87.88% sensitivity and roughly 82% specificity in cross-validation and 80%/75% in testing. Most expanded thyroid clonotypes (frequency above 0.001) were also found in blood, which suggests that blood repertoires may mirror thyroid immune responses. No statistical method was used to fix the sample size in advance, and group allocation was not hidden from the investigators.

Stable Graves' hyperthyroidism was defined as the absence of progression to ophthalmopathy over 18 months of follow-up. The hyperthyroidism patients were between 18 and 65 years old and newly diagnosed, with a disease duration of less than 2 months. Any patient with an uncontrolled infection, another autoimmune disease, pregnancy or lactation was excluded. Diagnoses were established on the basis of clinical symptoms, serum thyroxine and TRAb, thyroid ultrasound, and orbital computed tomography. PBMCs were separated from 8 to 10 ml of fresh peripheral blood using Ficoll-Paque density gradient centrifugation. Total RNA was extracted with Trizol reagent, and quality was checked on an Agilent 2100 Bioanalyzer. Of note for this clonotype: There is no known antigen for this receptor. No per-base quality is available; no much larger clone lies one base away.

TCR beta CDR3 regions were amplified from RNA transcripts. The TCR CDR3 was subjected to a first round of RT-PCR using the HTBI primer set and the Qiagen OneStep RT-PCR kit. The libraries were constructed in a second round of multiplex PCR and then size-selected and purified. Libraries were sequenced paired-end with 100 bp reads on an Illumina HiSeq2000. The original pipeline was this. SOAPnuke was used to process the raw data, with reads discarded if the reads contained adapters or uncalled bases, had a mean Phred below 15, or lacked an exact constant-primer or identifier match. High-quality paired reads were merged using COPE v1.2.5, and each unique nucleotide sequence was defined as a clonotype. Clonotypes were aligned to IMGT TRBV, TRBD and TRBJ reference segments using MiTCR v1.1. Only V-J combinations with frequency above 0.0001, covering 99.2% of repertoires, were analysed. The TCS score was defined as the ratio of F50 (clonal expansion) to E x V (chaos), calculated using BLOSUM62-based TCRdist between CDR3 peptides within each V-J. Welch's t-statistics and random forest reduced 500 to 550 V-J features to roughly 13, which were used in a naive Bayes classifier (R e1071). Using fastp at Q25 and MiXCR, TCRdb reprocessed the public reads and kept productive beta chains. All rows with the same CDR3 protein become a single entry with the most common DNA and genes. The V and J calls were determined by TCRdb, not by the authors. The sample records hundreds of thousands of distinct CDR3 sequences, approximately 15% of which are singletons. 10% of the sample comes from the top ten.

The CDR3 holds 17 amino acids from the cysteine to the phenylalanine. Of the read, only the CDR3 DNA is kept; its 51 bases are in frame from base 1. Trimmed from V: 0 bases; trimmed from J: 9 bases; junction bases lacking a gene match: 12. The germline V gene supplies CDR1 SGDLS and CDR2 YYNGEE. The sample comprised blood. The chain was built from TRBV9 and TRBJ2-7; 13 of the junction bases match TRBD2. This TCR derives from a woman between 18 and 30 years old with Graves' hyperthyroidism. The CDR3 protein: CASSVAGTSGNHKGQYF. The DNA sequence is as follows: TGTGCCAGCAGCGTAGCCGGGACTAGCGGGAACCACAAGGGGCAGTACTTC. Supplemented by the reference TRBV9 and TRBJ2-7 proteins around the CDR3, the complete variable domain is DSGVTQTPKHLITATGQRVTLRCSPRSGDLSVYWYQQSLDQGLQFLIQYYNGEERAKGNILERFSAQQFPDLHSELNLSSLELGDSALYFCASSVAGTSGNHKGQYFGPGTRLTVT.